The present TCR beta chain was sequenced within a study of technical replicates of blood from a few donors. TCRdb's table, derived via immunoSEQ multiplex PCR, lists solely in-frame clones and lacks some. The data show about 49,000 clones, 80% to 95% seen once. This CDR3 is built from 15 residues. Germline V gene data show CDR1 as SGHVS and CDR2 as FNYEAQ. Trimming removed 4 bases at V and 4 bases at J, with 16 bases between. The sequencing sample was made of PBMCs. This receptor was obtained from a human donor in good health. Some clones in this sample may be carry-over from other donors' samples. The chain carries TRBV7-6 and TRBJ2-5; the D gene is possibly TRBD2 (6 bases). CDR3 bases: TGTGCCAGCAGCTACCCCGCGGGGCTGGTAGAGACCCAGTACTTC. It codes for CASSYPAGLVETQYF.